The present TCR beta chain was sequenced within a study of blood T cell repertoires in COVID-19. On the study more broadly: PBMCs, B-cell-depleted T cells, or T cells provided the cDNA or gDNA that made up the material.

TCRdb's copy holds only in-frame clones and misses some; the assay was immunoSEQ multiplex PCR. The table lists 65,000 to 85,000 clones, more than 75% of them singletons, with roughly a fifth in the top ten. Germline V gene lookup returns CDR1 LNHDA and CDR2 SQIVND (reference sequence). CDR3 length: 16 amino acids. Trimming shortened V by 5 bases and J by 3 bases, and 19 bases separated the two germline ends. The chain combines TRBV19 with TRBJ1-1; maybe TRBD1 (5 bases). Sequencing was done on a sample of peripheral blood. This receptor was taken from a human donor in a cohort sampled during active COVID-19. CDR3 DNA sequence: TGTGCCAGTAGTCCTCTCCCTGGGCAGGGTCACACTGAAGCTTTCTTT. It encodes CASSPLPGQGHTEAFF.